This entry describes one T cell receptor (beta chain). The data derive from a study of blood T cell repertoires in COVID-19. Study-wide context: The United States, Italy and Spain supplied acute and convalescent COVID-19 samples.

Source study methods: Nucleated cell counts were estimated from reference gene primer amplification. Repertoires were generated with immunoSEQ multiplex PCR, while TCRdb's copy carries only in-frame clones and drops some. That table gives V, J and clone size, and the DNA gave D and trimming. This sample has roughly 97,000 clones, with 80% to 90% found just once. Germline V gene sequence: CDR1 SGHVS, CDR2 FQNEAQ. Trimming removed 1 base from V and 6 bases from J, with 4 bases in between. The CDR3 loop spans 11 amino acids. The V gene is TRBV7-8, the J gene TRBJ2-7; D is uncertain. The sequenced sample was peripheral blood. This clonotype was obtained from a man aged 60 to 75 with acute or convalescent COVID-19. This CDR3 reads CASSLDLEQYF. The CDR3 DNA reads as TGTGCCAGCAGCTTAGATCTCGAGCAGTACTTC.